Each of the 2 T cell receptor beta chains below was sequenced from the same sample in a study of blood T cell repertoires in COVID-19. Sequenced by immunoSEQ multiplex PCR; TCRdb stores in-frame clones only, minus some. The table lists about 300,000 clones, approximately 82% of them singletons. Sequencing input: peripheral blood. All receptors come from a woman in her forties or fifties with acute or convalescent COVID-19.

The rearrangement joins TRBV2 to TRBJ1-1; D gene uncertain. From germline, CDR1 is SNHLY and CDR2 FYNNEI. With 7 bases removed from V and 4 bases from J, the gap between germline ends came to 7 bases. The CDR3 is 11 residues long. CDR3 protein: CASTGTTEAFF. DNA of the CDR3: TGTGCCAGCACCGGTACCACTGAAGCTTTCTTT.

V usage is TRBV5-6 and J usage is TRBJ2-7; 9 bases are shared with TRBD1. J was trimmed by 1 base and V by 1 base; bases with no gene match: 12. Germline V lookup: CDR1 SGHDT, CDR2 YYEEEE. The CDR3 runs to 18 residues. The CDR3 DNA reads as TGTGCCAGCAGCTTGTTGTTGTTCAGGGACAGGGTTTCCTACGAGCAGTACGTC. Residues: CASSLLLFRDRVSYEQYV.